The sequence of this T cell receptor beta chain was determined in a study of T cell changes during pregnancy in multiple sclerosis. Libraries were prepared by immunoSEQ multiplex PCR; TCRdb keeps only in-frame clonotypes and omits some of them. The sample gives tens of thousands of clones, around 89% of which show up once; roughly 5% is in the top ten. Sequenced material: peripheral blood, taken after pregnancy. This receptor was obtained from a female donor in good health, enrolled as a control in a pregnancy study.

Here the CDR3 reads CATQAREDYEQYF. The CDR3 nucleotides read TGTGCCACTCAGGCGCGGGAGGACTACGAGCAGTACTTC. V gene TRBV19 combines with J gene TRBJ2-7; 8 nucleotides align to TRBD2. Germline CDR1 is LNHDA and CDR2 is SQIVND (reference sequence). J gave up 3 bases and V 10 bases, and 8 bases lay outside the gene matches. CDR3 length equals 13 residues.